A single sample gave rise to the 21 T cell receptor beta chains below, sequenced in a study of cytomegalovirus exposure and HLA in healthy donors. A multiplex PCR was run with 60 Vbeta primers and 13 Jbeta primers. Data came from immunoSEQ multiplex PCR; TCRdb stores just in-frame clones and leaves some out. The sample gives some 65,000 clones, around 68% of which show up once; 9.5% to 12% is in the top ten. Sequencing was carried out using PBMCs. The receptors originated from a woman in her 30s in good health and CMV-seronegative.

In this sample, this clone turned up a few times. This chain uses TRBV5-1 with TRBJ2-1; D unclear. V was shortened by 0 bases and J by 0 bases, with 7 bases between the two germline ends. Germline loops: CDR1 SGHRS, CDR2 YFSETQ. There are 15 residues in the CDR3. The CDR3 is CASSLGQVSYNEQFF. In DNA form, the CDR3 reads TGCGCCAGCAGCTTGGGTCAGGTCTCCTACAATGAGCAGTTCTTC.

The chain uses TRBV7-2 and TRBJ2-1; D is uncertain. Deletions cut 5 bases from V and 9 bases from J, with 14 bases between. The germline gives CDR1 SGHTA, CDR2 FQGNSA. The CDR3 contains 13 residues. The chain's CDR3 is CASSPLTTGEQFF. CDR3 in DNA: TGTGCCAGCAGCCCCCTAACAACGGGTGAGCAGTTCTTC.

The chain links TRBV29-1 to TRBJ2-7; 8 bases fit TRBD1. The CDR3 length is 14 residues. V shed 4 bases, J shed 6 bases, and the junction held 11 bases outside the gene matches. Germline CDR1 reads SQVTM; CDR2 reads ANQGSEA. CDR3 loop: CSVVGTGGVGEQYF. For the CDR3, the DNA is TGCAGCGTTGTCGGGACAGGAGGCGTCGGCGAGCAGTACTTC.

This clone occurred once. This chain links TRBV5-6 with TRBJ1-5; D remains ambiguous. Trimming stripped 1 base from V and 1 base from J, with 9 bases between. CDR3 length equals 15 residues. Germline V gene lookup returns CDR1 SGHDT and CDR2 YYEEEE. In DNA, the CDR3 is TGTGCCAGCAGCTTGCGCGGAGGGAGCAATCAGCCCCAGCATTTT. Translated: CASSLRGGSNQPQHF.

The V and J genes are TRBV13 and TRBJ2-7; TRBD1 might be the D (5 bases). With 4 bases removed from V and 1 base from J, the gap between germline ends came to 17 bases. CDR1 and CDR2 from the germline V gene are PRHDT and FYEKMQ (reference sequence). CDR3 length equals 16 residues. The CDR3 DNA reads TGTGCCAGCAGCTCAAGCCTGACAGTCCCTTCCTACGAGCAGTACTTC. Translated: CASSSSLTVPSYEQYF.

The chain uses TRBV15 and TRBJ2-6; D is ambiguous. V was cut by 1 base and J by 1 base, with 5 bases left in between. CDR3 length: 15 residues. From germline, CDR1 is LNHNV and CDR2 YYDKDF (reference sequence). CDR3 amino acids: CATSRGPSGANVLTF. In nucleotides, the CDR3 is TGTGCCACCAGCAGAGGTCCGTCTGGGGCCAACGTCCTGACTTTC.

The CDR3 loop reads CASSLDRGRVDGYTF. CDR3 DNA sequence: TGTGCCAGCAGTCTGGACAGGGGGCGCGTGGATGGCTACACCTTC. This chain joins TRBV6-6 and TRBJ1-2, with TRBD1 identical over 11 bases. Germline V CDR1 and CDR2: MNHNY, SVGAGI (reference sequence). After removal of 5 bases from V and 6 bases from J, the junction contained 8 bases not matched to a gene. This CDR3 contains 15 residues.

DNA for the CDR3: TGTGCCAGCAGTGAAAGGCCGCGGCCGGGGTTAGCGGAGACAATACAAGAGACCCAGTACTTC. Protein sequence: CASSERPRPGLAETIQETQYF. The rearrangement uses TRBV6-1 and TRBJ2-5; D perhaps matches TRBD2 (6 bases). Germline V CDR1 and CDR2: MNHNS, SASEGT. The ends were cut back, 2 bases at V and 2 bases at J, with 30 bases in the middle. The CDR3 sequence is 21 residues long.

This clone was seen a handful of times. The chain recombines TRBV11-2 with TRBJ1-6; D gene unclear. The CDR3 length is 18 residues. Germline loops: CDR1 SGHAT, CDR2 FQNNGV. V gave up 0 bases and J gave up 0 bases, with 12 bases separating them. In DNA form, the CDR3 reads TGTGCCAGCAGCTTAGAGAGGGTCAGGAGCTCCTATAATTCACCCCTCCACTTT. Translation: CASSLERVRSSYNSPLHF.

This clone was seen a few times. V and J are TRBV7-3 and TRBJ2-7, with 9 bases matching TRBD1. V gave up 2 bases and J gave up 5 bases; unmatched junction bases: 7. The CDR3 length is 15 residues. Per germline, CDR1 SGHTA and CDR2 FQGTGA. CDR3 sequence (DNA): TGTGCCAGCAGCTTATTTGGGACAGGGAGCCACGAGCAGTACTTC. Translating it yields CASSLFGTGSHEQYF.

Here the CDR3 reads CASSPGTGNTEAFF. CDR3 bases: TGTGCCAGCTCACCGGGTACAGGGAACACTGAAGCTTTCTTT. The chain carries TRBV18 and TRBJ1-1, with D possibly matching TRBD1 (5 bases). The CDR3 runs to 14 residues. Germline CDR1 is KGHSH and CDR2 is LQKENI. V was cut by 3 bases and J by 1 base, with 9 bases left in between.

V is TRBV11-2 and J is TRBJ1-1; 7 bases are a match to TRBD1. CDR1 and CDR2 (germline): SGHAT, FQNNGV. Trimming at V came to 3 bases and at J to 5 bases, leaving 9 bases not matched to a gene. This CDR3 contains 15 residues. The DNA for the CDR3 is TGTGCCAGCAGCTTGCCCGCGGACAGGCGGACTGAAGCTTTCTTT. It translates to CASSLPADRRTEAFF.

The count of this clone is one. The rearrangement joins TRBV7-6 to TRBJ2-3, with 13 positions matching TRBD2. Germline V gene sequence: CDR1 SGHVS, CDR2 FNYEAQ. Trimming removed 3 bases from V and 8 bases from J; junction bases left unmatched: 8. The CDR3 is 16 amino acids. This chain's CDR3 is CASSFGLAGAKGTQYF. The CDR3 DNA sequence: TGTGCCAGCAGCTTCGGACTAGCGGGGGCAAAGGGTACGCAGTATTTT.

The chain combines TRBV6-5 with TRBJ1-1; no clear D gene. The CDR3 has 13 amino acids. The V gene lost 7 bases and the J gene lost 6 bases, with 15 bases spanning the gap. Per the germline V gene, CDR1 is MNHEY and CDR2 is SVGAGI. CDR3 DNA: TGTGCCAGCAACAACTACGAAAAGTCTGAAGCTTTCTTT. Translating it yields CASNNYEKSEAFF.

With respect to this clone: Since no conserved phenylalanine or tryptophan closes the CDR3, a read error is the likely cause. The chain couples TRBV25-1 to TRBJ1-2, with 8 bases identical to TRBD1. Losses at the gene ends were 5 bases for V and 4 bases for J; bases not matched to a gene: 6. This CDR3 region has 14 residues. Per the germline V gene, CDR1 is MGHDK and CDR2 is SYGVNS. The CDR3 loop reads CASSQGARGYGYTV. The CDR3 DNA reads TGTGCCAGCAGTCAGGGGGCCCGAGGCTATGGCTACACCGTC.

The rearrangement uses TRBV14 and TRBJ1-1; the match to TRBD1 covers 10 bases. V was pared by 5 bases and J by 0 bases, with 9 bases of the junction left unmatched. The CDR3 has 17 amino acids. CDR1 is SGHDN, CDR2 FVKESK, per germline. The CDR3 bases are TGTGCCAGCAGCGACCGGGACAGGGGCCGGATGAACACTGAAGCTTTCTTT. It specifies CASSDRDRGRMNTEAFF.

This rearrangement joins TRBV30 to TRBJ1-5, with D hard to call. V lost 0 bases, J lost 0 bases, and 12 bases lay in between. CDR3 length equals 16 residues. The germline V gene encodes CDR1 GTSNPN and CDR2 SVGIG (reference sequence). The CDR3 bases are TGTGCCTGGAGTGTTCCACAGCAGTATAGCAATCAGCCCCAGCATTTT. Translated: CAWSVPQQYSNQPQHF.

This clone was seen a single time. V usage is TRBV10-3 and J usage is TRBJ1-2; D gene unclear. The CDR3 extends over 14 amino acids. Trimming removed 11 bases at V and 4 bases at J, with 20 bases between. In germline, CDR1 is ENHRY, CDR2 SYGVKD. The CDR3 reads CAARPGRMGYGYTF. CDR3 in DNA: TGTGCCGCAAGACCGGGGAGAATGGGCTATGGCTACACCTTC.

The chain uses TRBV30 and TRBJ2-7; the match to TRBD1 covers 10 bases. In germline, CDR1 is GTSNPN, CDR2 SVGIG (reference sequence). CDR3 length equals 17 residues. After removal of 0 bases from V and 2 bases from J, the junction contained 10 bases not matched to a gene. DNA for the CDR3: TGTGCCTGGAGTGTGGACAGCCCCGGGACAGGGGCCTACGAGCAGTACTTC. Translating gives CAWSVDSPGTGAYEQYF.

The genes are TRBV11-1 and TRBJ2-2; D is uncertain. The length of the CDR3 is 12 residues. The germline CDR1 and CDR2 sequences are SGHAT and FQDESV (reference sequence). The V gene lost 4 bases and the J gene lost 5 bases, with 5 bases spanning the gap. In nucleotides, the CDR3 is TGTGCCAGCAGCTCTTATACCGGGGAGCTGTTTTTT. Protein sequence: CASSSYTGELFF.

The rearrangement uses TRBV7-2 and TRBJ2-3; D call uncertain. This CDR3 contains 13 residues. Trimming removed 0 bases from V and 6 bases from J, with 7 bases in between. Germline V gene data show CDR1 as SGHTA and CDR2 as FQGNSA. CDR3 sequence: CASSLAERDTQYF. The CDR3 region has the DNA TGTGCCAGCAGCTTAGCGGAGAGGGATACGCAGTATTTT. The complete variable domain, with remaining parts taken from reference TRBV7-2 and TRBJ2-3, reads GAGVSQSPSNKVTEKGKDVELRCDPISGHTALYWYRQSLGQGLEFLIYFQGNSAPDKSGLPSDRFSAERTGGSVSTLTIQRTQQEDSAVYLCASSLAERDTQYFGPGTRLTVL.